This passage covers 23 T cell receptor beta chains from one sample sequenced in a study of blood T cell repertoires in COVID-19. Measured with immunoSEQ multiplex PCR; TCRdb has only the in-frame clones, and not every one. The sample has approximately 90,000 clones; 88% are singletons. The specimen sequenced was peripheral blood. The receptors come from a man aged 60-69 years with acute or convalescent COVID-19.

The chain couples TRBV5-1 to TRBJ2-2; 8 bases are a match to TRBD1. The CDR3 has 14 amino acids. Trimming removed 7 bases from V and 4 bases from J; junction bases left unmatched: 6. Germline V gives CDR1 SGHRS, CDR2 YFSETQ. CDR3 nucleotide sequence: TGCGCCAGCTCCGGGACAGGAATCACCGGGGAGCTGTTTTTT. This translates into CASSGTGITGELFF.

CDR3 sequence reads: CASSVAGQGVFEQYF. The DNA for the CDR3 is TGTGCCAGCAGCGTAGCGGGACAGGGGGTGTTCGAGCAGTACTTC. This chain uses TRBV9 with TRBJ2-7; TRBD1 aligns across 11 bases. Germline V gene data show CDR1 as SGDLS and CDR2 as YYNGEE. The CDR3 consists of 15 residues. The trim removed 0 bases at V and 6 bases at J, leaving 5 bases unmatched.

The chain uses TRBV6-4 and TRBJ1-2, with D possibly TRBD1 on 6 matching bases. V dropped 0 bases and J dropped 9 bases, with 8 bases sitting between them. Germline-derived CDR1 and CDR2 are MRHNA and SNTAGT. The CDR3 runs 12 residues. CDR3 loop: CASSDSRGSYTF. The CDR3 DNA follows: TGTGCCAGCAGTGACTCGAGGGGGAGCTACACCTTC.

J is TRBJ1-1 and V is TRBV5-1, with 8 bases aligning to TRBD1. There are 17 residues in the CDR3. The trim removed 4 bases at V and 1 base at J, leaving 12 bases unmatched. Germline CDR1 SGHRS, CDR2 YFSETQ. CDR3 nucleotide sequence: TGCGCCAGCAGCCCTGGAGGGGCAGGGGGCTGGAACACTGAAGCTTTCTTT. Its translation: CASSPGGAGGWNTEAFF.

The CDR3 DNA follows: TGTGCCAGTAGTGTCACCGGACTAAATGAAAAACTGTTTTTT. It specifies CASSVTGLNEKLFF. J is TRBJ1-4 and V is TRBV19; D is unresolved. Deletions cut 5 bases from V and 5 bases from J, with 12 bases between. CDR1 is LNHDA, CDR2 SQIVND, per germline (reference sequence). This CDR3 is 14 amino acids long.

This clone has just a few counts. The rearrangement joins TRBV4-2 to TRBJ2-7; 9 bases align to TRBD2. Losses at the gene ends were 3 bases for V and 3 bases for J; bases not matched to a gene: 6. Germline V gene lookup returns CDR1 LGHNA and CDR2 YNFKEQ. The CDR3 runs 15 residues. CDR3 loop: CASSQLSSGSYEQYF. CDR3 nucleotides: TGTGCCAGCAGCCAGTTGAGTAGCGGGAGCTACGAGCAGTACTTC.

Here the CDR3 DNA reads TGTGCCAGCTCACCCAGCGGGAGTCAGGATGAGCAGTTCTTC. This translates into CASSPSGSQDEQFF. The chain carries TRBV18 and TRBJ2-1, with TRBD2 matching 8 bases. The germline gives CDR1 KGHSH, CDR2 LQKENI. Unmatched junction bases numbered 6, after V lost 3 bases and J lost 8 bases. This CDR3 spans 14 amino acids.

This chain joins TRBV6-1 and TRBJ2-1; 10 bases are shared with TRBD2. Germline V gene sequence: CDR1 MNHNS, CDR2 SASEGT. This CDR3 region has 14 residues. The V and J ends lost 4 bases and 3 bases, in that order; junction bases with no gene match: 0. In DNA form, the CDR3 reads TGTGCCAGCAGTGTAGCGGGGGGCTACAATGAGCAGTTCTTC. Translated: CASSVAGGYNEQFF.

This rearrangement joins TRBV21-1 to TRBJ2-3; TRBD2, as called in the table, went unchecked against the DNA. TRBV21-1 is listed as a pseudogene. The CDR3 runs 15 residues. The CDR3: CASSRTSGSTDTQYF. The CDR3 DNA follows: TGTGCCAGCAGCAGGACTAGCGGGAGTACAGATACGCAGTATTTT.

The rearrangement joins TRBV28 to TRBJ2-7, with D perhaps TRBD1 (7 bases). Trimming took off 2 bases at V and 0 bases at J, with 11 bases between the two ends. In germline, CDR1 is MDHEN, CDR2 SYDVKM. This CDR3 region has 15 residues. The DNA of the CDR3 is TGTGCCAGCAGTTTAGGTCAGGGGGGCTCCTACGAGCAGTACTTC. Protein sequence: CASSLGQGGSYEQYF.

CDR3 sequence reads: CASSYSGGATEAFF. CDR3 coding DNA: TGTGCCAGCAGTTACTCGGGTGGAGCCACTGAAGCTTTCTTT. The chain is built from TRBV6-5 and TRBJ1-1; D not resolved. Germline V lookup: CDR1 MNHEY, CDR2 SVGAGI. V was shortened by 0 bases and J by 4 bases, with 9 bases between the two germline ends. CDR3 length equals 14 residues.

The chain links TRBV28 to TRBJ1-2, with D perhaps matching TRBD1 (5 bases). Germline CDR1 MDHEN, CDR2 SYDVKM. This CDR3 comprises 14 residues. The V and J ends lost 5 bases and 4 bases respectively, with 14 bases between them. CDR3 loop: CASSLQRGRYGYTF. CDR3 nucleotide sequence: TGTGCCAGCAGTCTTCAGCGGGGCCGCTATGGCTACACCTTC.

This clone was seen only once. The chain carries TRBV6-5 and TRBJ1-4, with D maybe TRBD1 (5 bases). Germline V gives CDR1 MNHEY, CDR2 SVGAGI. There are 15 residues in the CDR3. Trimming shortened V by 6 bases and J by 2 bases, and 13 bases separated the two germline ends. CDR3 residues: CASSKRRVTNEKLFF. The CDR3 bases are TGTGCCAGCAGCAAGCGCAGGGTCACTAATGAAAAACTGTTTTTT.

The J gene is TRBJ1-5, the V gene TRBV9, with TRBD1 as a possible D gene (6 bases). Germline lookup yields CDR1 SGDLS and CDR2 YYNGEE. With 0 bases removed from V and 4 bases from J, the gap between germline ends came to 11 bases. This CDR3 contains 15 residues. The CDR3 DNA sequence: TGTGCCAGCAGCGTAGGTTTGGACAGTAATCAGCCCCAGCATTTT. Protein product: CASSVGLDSNQPQHF.

V and J are TRBV21-1 and TRBJ2-5; the D call TRBD1 from the table was never checked on the DNA. TRBV21-1 is tagged as a pseudogene. CDR3 length: 13 amino acids. CDR3 loop: CASSKHSKETQYF. The CDR3 DNA follows: TGTGCCAGCAGCAAGCACAGTAAAGAGACCCAGTACTTC.

The V gene is TRBV19, the J gene TRBJ1-2; 9 nucleotides line up with TRBD1. There are 17 residues in the CDR3. Germline V lookup: CDR1 LNHDA, CDR2 SQIVND (reference sequence). Losses at the gene ends were 4 bases for V and 4 bases for J; bases not matched to a gene: 13. CDR3 nucleotide sequence: TGTGCCAGTAGTACAACAAGGCGGACAGGGGAACTCTATGGCTACACCTTC. Encoded protein: CASSTTRRTGELYGYTF.

The rearrangement joins TRBV5-1 to TRBJ2-5, with 12 bases identical to TRBD2. The CDR3 loop spans 16 amino acids. Trimming took 4 bases from V and 5 from J; bases not matched to a gene: 9. In germline, CDR1 is SGHRS, CDR2 YFSETQ. CDR3 sequence (DNA): TGCGCCAGCAGCGGATTACTAGCGGGGGGCCGTGAGACCCAGTACTTC. Translating gives CASSGLLAGGRETQYF.

In its sample, this clone was seen once. The chain employs TRBV11-3 and TRBJ2-1; TRBD2 might be the D (7 bases). The CDR3 has 19 residues. Per the germline V gene, CDR1 is SGHNT and CDR2 is YENEEA. The V end was cut by 0 bases, the J end by 0 bases, with 18 bases between. CDR3 bases: TGTGCCAGCAGCTTAGAGGTTGCGGGGGACACGAGCTCCTACAATGAGCAGTTCTTC. Protein product: CASSLEVAGDTSSYNEQFF.

The chain carries TRBV3-1 (or the pseudogene TRBV3-2) and TRBJ2-5; 10 bases agree with TRBD2. CDR3 length equals 17 residues. Germline V gene data show CDR1 as LGHDT and CDR2 as YNNKEL (reference sequence). V lost 0 bases, J lost 5 bases, and 9 bases stayed unmatched. CDR3 nucleotide sequence: TGTGCCAGCAGCCAAGATTTCCTAGCGGGAGTGCGGGAGACCCAGTACTTC. Protein sequence: CASSQDFLAGVRETQYF.

The chain carries TRBV6-5 and TRBJ2-1; 7 positions agree with TRBD2. CDR1 is MNHEY, CDR2 SVGAGI, per germline. After removal of 0 bases from V and 3 bases from J, the junction contained 5 bases not matched to a gene. The CDR3 sequence is 16 residues long. DNA of the CDR3: TGTGCCAGCAGTTACTCGGTTGCGGGAGACTACAATGAGCAGTTCTTC. Translation: CASSYSVAGDYNEQFF.

This chain connects TRBV6-5 to TRBJ1-5; 7 bases match TRBD1. In germline, CDR1 is MNHEY, CDR2 SVGAGI. The CDR3 runs 15 residues. J lost 3 bases, V lost 6 bases, and 8 bases had no gene match. In DNA form, the CDR3 reads TGTGCCAGCAGCAACGACAGGGATGACAATCAGCCCCAGCATTTT. Residues: CASSNDRDDNQPQHF.

The chain combines TRBV5-1 with TRBJ1-4; D possibly corresponds to TRBD1 (6 bases). V was trimmed by 0 bases and J by 6 bases, leaving 9 bases between them. CDR3 length: 14 residues. Germline V gene sequence: CDR1 SGHRS, CDR2 YFSETQ. CDR3 amino acids: CASSLVRGDEKLFF. CDR3 DNA sequence: TGCGCCAGCAGCTTGGTCAGGGGCGATGAAAAACTGTTTTTT.

DNA for the CDR3: TGTGCCAGCCGACAGAACCAGAACACTGAAGCTTTCTTT. This codes for CASRQNQNTEAFF. This chain joins TRBV2 and TRBJ1-1; perhaps TRBD1 as D (5 bases). CDR1 is SNHLY, CDR2 FYNNEI, per germline. V lost 8 bases, J lost 1 base, and 11 bases lay in between. This CDR3 spans 13 amino acids.